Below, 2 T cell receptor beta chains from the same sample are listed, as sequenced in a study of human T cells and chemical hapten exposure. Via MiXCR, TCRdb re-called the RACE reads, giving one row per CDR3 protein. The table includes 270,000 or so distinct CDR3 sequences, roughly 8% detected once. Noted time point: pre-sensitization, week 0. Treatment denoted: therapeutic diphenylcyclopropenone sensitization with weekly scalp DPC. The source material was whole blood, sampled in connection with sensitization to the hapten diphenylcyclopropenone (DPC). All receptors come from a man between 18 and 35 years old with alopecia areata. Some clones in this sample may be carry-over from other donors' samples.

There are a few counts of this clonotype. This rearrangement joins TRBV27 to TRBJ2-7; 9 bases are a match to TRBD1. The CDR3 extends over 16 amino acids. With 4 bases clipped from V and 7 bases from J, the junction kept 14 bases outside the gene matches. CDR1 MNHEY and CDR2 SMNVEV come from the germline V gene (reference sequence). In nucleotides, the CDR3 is TGTGCCAGCAGTTCTCCCCCCCGGACAGGGGATGGAGAGCAGTACTTC. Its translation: CASSSPPRTGDGEQYF.

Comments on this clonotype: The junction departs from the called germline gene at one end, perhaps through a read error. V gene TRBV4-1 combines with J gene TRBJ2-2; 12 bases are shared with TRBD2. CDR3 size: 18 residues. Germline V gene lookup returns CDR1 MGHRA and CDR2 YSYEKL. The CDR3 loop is CAGSLWTSGEARTGELFF. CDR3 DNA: TGCGCCGGCAGCCTCTGGACTAGCGGGGAGGCTCGCACCGGGGAGCTGTTTTTT.